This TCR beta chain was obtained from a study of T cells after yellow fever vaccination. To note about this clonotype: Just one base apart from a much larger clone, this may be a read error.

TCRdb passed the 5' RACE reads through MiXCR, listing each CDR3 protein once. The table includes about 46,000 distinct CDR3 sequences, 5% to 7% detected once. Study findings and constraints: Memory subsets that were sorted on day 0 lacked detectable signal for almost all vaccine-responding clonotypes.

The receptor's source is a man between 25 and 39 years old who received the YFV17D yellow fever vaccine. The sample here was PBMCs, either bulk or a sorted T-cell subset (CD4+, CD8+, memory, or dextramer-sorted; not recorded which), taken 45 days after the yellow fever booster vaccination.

CDR3 DNA sequence: TGTTCCAGCAGCGTAGCGGTGAGCCCGGGACAAGAGACCCAGTACTTC. It specifies CSSSVAVSPGQETQYF. This chain links TRBV9 with TRBJ2-5; the D gene is possibly TRBD2 (6 bases). This CDR3 is built from 16 residues. Germline V gene lookup returns CDR1 SGDLS and CDR2 YYNGEE.